Sequencing of this T cell receptor beta chain was carried out in a study of a mutant IDH1 vaccine in newly diagnosed glioma. Sequencing was performed with immunoSEQ multiplex PCR; in TCRdb, only in-frame clones are kept and a portion is missing. The sample yields roughly 120,000 clones, about four fifths seen once. About this clone: As yet, its antigen is unknown.

The time point: week 11, during vaccination. Every vaccination contained 300 ug of the mutant IDH1 20-mer peptide and was paired with topical imiquimod. The origin of this receptor is a man aged 35 to 55 with glioma. The sample here was PBMCs, taken from a glioma patient whose treatment included an IDH1 peptide vaccine.

Here the CDR3 reads CSVPGPYGYTF. Written as DNA, the CDR3 is TGCAGCGTCCCAGGGCCTTATGGCTACACCTTC. The chain joins TRBV29-1 to TRBJ1-2; D is possibly TRBD1 (5 bases). Trimming took 6 bases from V and 5 from J, leaving 10 bases between them. The germline V gene encodes CDR1 SQVTM and CDR2 ANQGSEA. There are 11 residues in the CDR3.